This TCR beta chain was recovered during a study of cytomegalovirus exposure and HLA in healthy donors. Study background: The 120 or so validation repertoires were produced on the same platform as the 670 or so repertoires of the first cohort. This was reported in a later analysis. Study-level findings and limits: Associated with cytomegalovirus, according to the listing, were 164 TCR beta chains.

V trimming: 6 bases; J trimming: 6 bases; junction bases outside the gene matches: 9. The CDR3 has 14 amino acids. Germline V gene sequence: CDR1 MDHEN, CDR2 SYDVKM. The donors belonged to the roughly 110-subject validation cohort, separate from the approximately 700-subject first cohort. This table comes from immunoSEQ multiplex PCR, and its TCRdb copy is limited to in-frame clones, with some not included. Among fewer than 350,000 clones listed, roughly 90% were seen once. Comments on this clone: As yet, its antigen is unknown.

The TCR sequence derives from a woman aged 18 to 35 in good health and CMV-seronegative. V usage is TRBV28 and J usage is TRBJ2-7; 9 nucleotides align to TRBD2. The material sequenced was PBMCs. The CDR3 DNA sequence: TGTGCCAGCAGAACTATGGGACTAGCTGGCGAGCAGTACTTC. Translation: CASRTMGLAGEQYF.